Listed below are T cell receptor beta chains from one sample, sequenced in a study of blood T cell repertoires in COVID-19. Method: immunoSEQ multiplex PCR; TCRdb's copy keeps in-frame clones and lacks some. The data show about 260,000 clones, roughly nine tenths seen once. Sequenced input: peripheral blood. All receptors come from a man aged 18 to 29 with active or convalescent COVID-19. CDR3s include the opening cysteine and the closing phenylalanine or tryptophan. Fields, in order: clone size, J gene, D gene, V gene, CDR3 DNA, CDR3 protein. The D gene is left open where the match is weak. Size tells how often a clone was seen (once, few, many) or the class of an expanded clone, and some rows leave it out.

>-|TRBJ2-2|-|TRBV21-1
TGTGCCAGCAGCAAAGAATTGGGACAGGGTAGTGGCGGGGAGCTGTTTTTT
CASSKELGQGSGGELFF
>-|TRBJ1-2|-|TRBV5-4
TGTGCCAGCAGCTTATTCATACAGTGGGGCTCTTATGGCTACACCTTC
CASSLFIQWGSYGYTF
>-|TRBJ2-1|TRBD2|TRBV7-3
TGTGCCAGCAGCCCGACTAGCGGGAGTTCCTACAATGAGCAGTTCTTC
CASSPTSGSSYNEQFF
>few|TRBJ1-4|TRBD1|TRBV19
TGTGCCAGTAGTCCCGGACAGGGACCTAATGAAAAACTGTTTTTT
CASSPGQGPNEKLFF
>-|TRBJ1-6|TRBD1|TRBV4-3
TGCGCCAGCAGCTGGGGGGCCCGGGACAGGGGGAAGAGCTCCTATAATTCACCCCTCCACTTT
CASSWGARDRGKSSYNSPLHF
>-|TRBJ1-6|-|TRBV5-6
TGTGCCAGCAGCTTGGGCTTGAGGGATTCACCCCTCCACTTT
CASSLGLRDSPLHF
>-|TRBJ1-3|-|TRBV3-1/TRBV3-2
TGTGCCAGCAGCCAGCTGGGGGGGCCCGGAAACACCATATATTTT
CASSQLGGPGNTIYF
>-|TRBJ1-4|-|TRBV27
TGTGCCAGCAGTTTATTTTATGGGGGCACTAATGAAAAACTGTTTTTT
CASSLFYGGTNEKLFF
>-|TRBJ2-2|-|TRBV2
TGTGCCAGCCTTATGAACACCGGGGAGCTGTTTTTT
CASLMNTGELFF
>-|TRBJ2-1|TRBD2|TRBV10-3
TGTGCCATCCGGGGGCGGGGACTCGCGGGGGGGCGAGGTCCCCTACCAAATGAGCAGTTCTTC
CAIRGRGLAGGRGPLPNEQFF
>-|TRBJ2-2|-|TRBV4-1
TGCGCCAGCAGCCAAGTGTTACAGACCACCGGGGAGCTGTTTTTT
CASSQVLQTTGELFF
>-|TRBJ2-2|TRBD1|TRBV24-1
TGTGCCACCAGTCCGACAGGGACCCTGAACACCGGGGAGCTGTTTTTT
CATSPTGTLNTGELFF
>-|TRBJ2-7|TRBD1|TRBV7-6
TGTGCCAGCAGCCAAGGAGCCGGGACAGGGGCCGAGCAGTACTTC
CASSQGAGTGAEQYF
>few|TRBJ2-4|TRBD1|TRBV18
TGTGCCAGCTCACCACGGGACAGGGCCCACCAGCTAGCCAAAAACATTCAGTACTTC
CASSPRDRAHQLAKNIQYF
>-|TRBJ2-7|TRBD1|TRBV9
TGTGCCAGCAGCGTAGCTACGGGACAGGGGATCCGCGAGCAGTACTTC
CASSVATGQGIREQYF
>-|TRBJ1-2|-|TRBV27
TGTGCCAGCAGTTTGCAGCCCAGGGGCTATGGCTACACCTTC
CASSLQPRGYGYTF
>-|TRBJ2-3|-|TRBV6-1
TGTGCCAGCAGGGAAAACTACAGGATTTCCACAGATACGCAGTATTTT
CASRENYRISTDTQYF
>once|TRBJ2-7|-|TRBV24-1
TGTGCCACCAGTGATTTCAGATACCCCTACGAGCAGTACTTC
CATSDFRYPYEQYF
>once|TRBJ1-1|-|TRBV15
TGTGCCACCTCCGGGGAGAGCGGCACTGAAGCTTTCTTT
CATSGESGTEAFF
>-|TRBJ2-2|TRBD1|TRBV29-1
TGCAGCGGGCGGACAGGGCCGAACACCGGGGAGCTGTTTTTT
CSGRTGPNTGELFF
>once|TRBJ2-7|TRBD1|TRBV3-1/TRBV3-2
TGTGCCAGCAGCCAGACCCGGGACAGATTCGACGAGCAGTACTTC
CASSQTRDRFDEQYF
>-|TRBJ1-4|TRBD1|TRBV3-1/TRBV3-2
TGTGCCAGCAGCCACTTAGCCGGGACAGGCAATGAAAAACTGTTTTTT
CASSHLAGTGNEKLFF
>-|TRBJ2-3|TRBD1|TRBV10-1
TGCGCCAGCAGTGGGGGACAGGGAATGACAGATACGCAGTATTTT
CASSGGQGMTDTQYF
>few|TRBJ1-5|TRBD1|TRBV6-5
TGTGCCAGCAGTCTGGGACAGGGAGAAACTCAGCCCCAGCATTTT
CASSLGQGETQPQHF
>once|TRBJ2-7|-|TRBV25-1
TGTGCCAGCAGTGAACAGGACTCCTACGAGCAGTACTTC
CASSEQDSYEQYF
>-|TRBJ2-2|-|TRBV29-1
TGCAGCGTTTTGGCCCTTGGCGGGGAGCTGTTTTTT
CSVLALGGELFF
>-|TRBJ2-6|-|TRBV5-1
TGCGCCAGCAGCTTTCAGTCTTCAGGGGCCAACGTCCTGACTTTC
CASSFQSSGANVLTF
>-|TRBJ1-6|TRBD1|TRBV28
TGTGCCAGCAGTCTCCGGAGGGACAGGGGTGAACCCCTCCACTTT
CASSLRRDRGEPLHF
>-|TRBJ1-5|-|TRBV7-7
TGTGCTAGCAGCTTGCGGCTGAATCAGCCCCAGCATTTT
CASSLRLNQPQHF
>-|TRBJ2-7|-|TRBV28
TGTGCCAGCAGTTTTACCGATCGGGGGTACGAGCAGTACTTC
CASSFTDRGYEQYF
>-|TRBJ2-1|-|TRBV2
TGTGCCAGCAGTCAAGGGGCCCTCAACAATGAGCAGTTCTTC
CASSQGALNNEQFF
>once|TRBJ1-4|-|TRBV11-2
TGTGCCAGCAGCTTAGGGTCAGGGTCTTCGTGGGAAAAACTGTTTTTT
CASSLGSGSSWEKLFF
>-|TRBJ1-2|-|TRBV28
TGTGCCAGCAGTTTACCGCTTCAACTGGGACACCTCTATGGCTACACCTTC
CASSLPLQLGHLYGYTF
>once|TRBJ2-1|-|TRBV21-1
TGTGCCAGCAGCCGAATAATAGGACAGGGAGACAATGAGCAGTTCTTC
CASSRIIGQGDNEQFF
>-|TRBJ2-7|-|TRBV7-8
TGTGCCAGCAGCACCGGGACACCCTACGAGCAGTACTTC
CASSTGTPYEQYF
>-|TRBJ2-3|-|TRBV4-2
TGTGCCAGCAGTCCCTCGGTGGGGGCACGGACAGATACGCAGTATTTT
CASSPSVGARTDTQYF
>-|TRBJ1-5|-|TRBV29-1
TGCAGCGTTACGGGGGTGGGGCAGCCCCAGCATTTT
CSVTGVGQPQHF
>-|TRBJ2-6|-|TRBV4-1
TGCGCCAGCAGCCCTTTAGGGGAAGGGGCCAACGTCCTGACTTTC
CASSPLGEGANVLTF
>-|TRBJ2-7|-|TRBV19
TGTGCCAGTAGTATAAGTGGAGGGCTACACGAGCAGTACTTC
CASSISGGLHEQYF
>-|TRBJ2-3|-|TRBV4-1
TGCGCCAGCAGCCAACTCGTAATCTCTAGCACAGATACGCAGTATTTT
CASSQLVISSTDTQYF
>-|TRBJ2-1|-|TRBV7-3
TGTGCCAGCAGCTTAACTAACAATGAGCAGTTCTTC
CASSLTNNEQFF